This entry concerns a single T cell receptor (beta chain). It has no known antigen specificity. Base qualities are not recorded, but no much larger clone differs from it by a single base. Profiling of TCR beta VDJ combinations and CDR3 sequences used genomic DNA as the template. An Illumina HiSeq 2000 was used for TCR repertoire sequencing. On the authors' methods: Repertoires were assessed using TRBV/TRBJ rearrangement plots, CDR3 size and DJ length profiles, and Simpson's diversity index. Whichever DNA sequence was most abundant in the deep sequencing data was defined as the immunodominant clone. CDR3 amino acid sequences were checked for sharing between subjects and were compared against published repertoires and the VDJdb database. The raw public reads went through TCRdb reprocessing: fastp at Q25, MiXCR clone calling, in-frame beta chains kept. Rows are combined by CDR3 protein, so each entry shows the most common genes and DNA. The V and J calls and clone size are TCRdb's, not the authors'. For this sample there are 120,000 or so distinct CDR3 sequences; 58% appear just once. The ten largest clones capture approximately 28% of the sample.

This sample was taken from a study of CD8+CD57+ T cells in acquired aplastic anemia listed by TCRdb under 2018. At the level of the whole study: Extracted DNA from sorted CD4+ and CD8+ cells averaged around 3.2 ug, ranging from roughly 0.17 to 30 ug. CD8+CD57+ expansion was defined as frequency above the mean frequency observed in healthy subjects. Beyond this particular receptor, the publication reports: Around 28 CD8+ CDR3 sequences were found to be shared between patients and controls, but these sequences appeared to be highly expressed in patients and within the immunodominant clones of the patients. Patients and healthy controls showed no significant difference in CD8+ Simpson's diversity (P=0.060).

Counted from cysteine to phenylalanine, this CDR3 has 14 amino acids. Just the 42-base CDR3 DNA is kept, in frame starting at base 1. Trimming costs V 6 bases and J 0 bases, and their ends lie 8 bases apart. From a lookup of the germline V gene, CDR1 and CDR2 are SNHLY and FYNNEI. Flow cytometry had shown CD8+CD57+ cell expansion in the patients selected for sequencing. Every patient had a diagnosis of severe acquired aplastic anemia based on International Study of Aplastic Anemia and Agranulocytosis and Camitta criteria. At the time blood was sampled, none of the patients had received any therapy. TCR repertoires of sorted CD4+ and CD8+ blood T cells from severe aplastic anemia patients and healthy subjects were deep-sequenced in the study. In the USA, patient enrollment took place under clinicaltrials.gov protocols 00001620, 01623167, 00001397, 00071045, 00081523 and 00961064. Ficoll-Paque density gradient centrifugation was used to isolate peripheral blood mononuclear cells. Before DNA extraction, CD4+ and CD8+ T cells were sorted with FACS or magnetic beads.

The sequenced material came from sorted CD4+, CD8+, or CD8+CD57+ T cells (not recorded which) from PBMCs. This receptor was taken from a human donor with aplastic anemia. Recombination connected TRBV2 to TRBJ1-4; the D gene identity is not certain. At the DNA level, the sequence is TGTGCCAGCAGAAGGAACCCAACTAATGAAAAACTGTTTTTT. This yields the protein CASRRNPTNEKLFF.